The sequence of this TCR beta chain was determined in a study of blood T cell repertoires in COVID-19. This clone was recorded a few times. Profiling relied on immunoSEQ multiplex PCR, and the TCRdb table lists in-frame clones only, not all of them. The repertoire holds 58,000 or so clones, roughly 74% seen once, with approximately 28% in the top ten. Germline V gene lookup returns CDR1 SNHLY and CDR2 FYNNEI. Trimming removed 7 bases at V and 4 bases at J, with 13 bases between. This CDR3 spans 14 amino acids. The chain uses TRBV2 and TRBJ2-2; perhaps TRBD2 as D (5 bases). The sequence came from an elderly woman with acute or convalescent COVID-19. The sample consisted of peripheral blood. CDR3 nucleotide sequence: TGTGCCAGCACCCCAGTTCGGGGCACCGGGGAGCTGTTTTTT. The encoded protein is CASTPVRGTGELFF.